This T cell receptor beta chain was captured by sequencing in a study of glioma-infiltrating T cells after dendritic cell vaccination. For the study at large: Treatment, given 2003 to 2012, was autologous tumor lysate-pulsed dendritic cell vaccination. Dendritic cells derived from monocytes and pulsed with autologous tumor lysate formed the vaccine. Patients received three intradermal dendritic cell vaccine injections at biweekly intervals.

Assay: immunoSEQ multiplex PCR; the TCRdb copy retains only in-frame clones and omits some. The table records approximately 85,000 clones, about 85% of them present only once. In germline, CDR1 is MNHEY, CDR2 SMNVEV (reference sequence). This CDR3 comprises 15 residues. The V and J ends lost 5 bases and 1 base, in that order; junction bases with no gene match: 7. As to time point: after dendritic cell vaccination, including at tumor progression/relapse. Only patients with spare fresh-frozen tumor and over two years of follow-up were included. J is TRBJ2-7 and V is TRBV27; 8 bases are shared with TRBD2. The sample here was blood, taken after dendritic cell vaccination. The sequence derives from a human donor with glioblastoma. DNA for the CDR3: TGTGCCAGCAGTGCCCCCGGGACTAGTTCCTACGAGCAGTACTTC. Translation gives CASSAPGTSSYEQYF.